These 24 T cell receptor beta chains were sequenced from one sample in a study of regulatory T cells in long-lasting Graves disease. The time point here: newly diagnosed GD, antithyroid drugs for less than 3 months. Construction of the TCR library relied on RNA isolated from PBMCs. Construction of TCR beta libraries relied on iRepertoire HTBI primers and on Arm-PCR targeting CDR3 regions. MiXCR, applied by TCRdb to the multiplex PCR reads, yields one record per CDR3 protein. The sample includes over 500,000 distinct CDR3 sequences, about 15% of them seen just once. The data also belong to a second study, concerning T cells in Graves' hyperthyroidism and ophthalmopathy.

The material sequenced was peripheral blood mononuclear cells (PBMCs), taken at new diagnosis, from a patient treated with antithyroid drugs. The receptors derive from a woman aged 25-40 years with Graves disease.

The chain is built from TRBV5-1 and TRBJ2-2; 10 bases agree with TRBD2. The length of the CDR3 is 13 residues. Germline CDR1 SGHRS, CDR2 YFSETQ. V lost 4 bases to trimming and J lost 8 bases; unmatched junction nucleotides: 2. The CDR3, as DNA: TGCGCCAGCAGCCCGGGACTAGCGGGGGAGCTGTTTTTT. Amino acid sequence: CASSPGLAGELFF.

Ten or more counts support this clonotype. In DNA, the CDR3 is TGTGCCAGCAGTGAGTTGGACGAGCAGTACTTC. This encodes CASSELDEQYF. The rearrangement uses TRBV2 and TRBJ2-7, with no clear D. This CDR3 is built from 11 residues. V lost 3 bases to trimming and J lost 5 bases, with 5 bases between them. The germline V gene encodes CDR1 SNHLY and CDR2 FYNNEI.

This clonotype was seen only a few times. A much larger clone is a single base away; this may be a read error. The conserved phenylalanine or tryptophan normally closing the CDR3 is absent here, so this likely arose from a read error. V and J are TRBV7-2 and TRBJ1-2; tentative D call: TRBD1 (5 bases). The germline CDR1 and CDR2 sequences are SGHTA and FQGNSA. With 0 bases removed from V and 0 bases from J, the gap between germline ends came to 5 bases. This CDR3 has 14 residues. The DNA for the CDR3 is TGTGCCAGCAGCTTAGCGGGACCTAACTATGGCTACACCCTC. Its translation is CASSLAGPNYGYTL.

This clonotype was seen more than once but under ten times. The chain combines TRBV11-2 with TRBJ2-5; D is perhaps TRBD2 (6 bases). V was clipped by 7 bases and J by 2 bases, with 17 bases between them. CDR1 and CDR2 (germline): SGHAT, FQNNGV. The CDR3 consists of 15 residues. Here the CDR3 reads CASKVRRSGQETQYF. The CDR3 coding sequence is TGTGCCAGCAAGGTCCGGAGAAGCGGGCAAGAGACCCAGTACTTC. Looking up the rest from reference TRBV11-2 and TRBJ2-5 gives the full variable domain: EAGVAQSPRYKIIEKRQSVAFWCNPISGHATLYWYQQILGQGPKLLIQFQNNGVVDDSQLPKDRFSAERLKGVDSTLKIQPAKLEDSAVYLCASKVRRSGQETQYFGPGTRLLVL.

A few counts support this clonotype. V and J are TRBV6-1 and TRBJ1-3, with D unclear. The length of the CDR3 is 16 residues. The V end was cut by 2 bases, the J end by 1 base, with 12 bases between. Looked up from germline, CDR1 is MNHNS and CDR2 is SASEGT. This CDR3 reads CASSEQAAFSGNTIYF. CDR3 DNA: TGTGCCAGCAGTGAACAGGCGGCCTTTTCTGGAAACACCATATATTTT.

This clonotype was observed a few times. CDR3 sequence: CASRSPGLALRGADTQYF. For the CDR3, the DNA is TGTGCCAGCAGATCCCCGGGACTAGCGCTAAGGGGTGCAGATACGCAGTATTTT. This chain links TRBV7-2 with TRBJ2-3; 10 bases align to TRBD2. CDR1 is SGHTA, CDR2 FQGNSA, per germline. CDR3 size: 18 residues. V trimming: 6 bases; J trimming: 4 bases; junction bases outside the gene matches: 16.

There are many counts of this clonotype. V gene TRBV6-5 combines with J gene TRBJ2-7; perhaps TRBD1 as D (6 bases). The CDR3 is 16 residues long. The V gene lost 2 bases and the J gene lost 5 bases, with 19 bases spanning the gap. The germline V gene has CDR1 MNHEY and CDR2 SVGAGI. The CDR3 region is CASSYRRTPPGDEQYF. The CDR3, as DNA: TGTGCCAGCAGTTACAGACGGACGCCCCCAGGGGACGAGCAGTACTTC.

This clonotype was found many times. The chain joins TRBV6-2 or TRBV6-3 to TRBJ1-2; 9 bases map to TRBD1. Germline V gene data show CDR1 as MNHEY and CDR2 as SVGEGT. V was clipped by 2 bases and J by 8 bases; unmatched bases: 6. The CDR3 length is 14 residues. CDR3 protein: CASSYAGQGKGYTF. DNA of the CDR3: TGTGCCAGCAGTTACGCTGGACAGGGGAAAGGCTACACCTTC.

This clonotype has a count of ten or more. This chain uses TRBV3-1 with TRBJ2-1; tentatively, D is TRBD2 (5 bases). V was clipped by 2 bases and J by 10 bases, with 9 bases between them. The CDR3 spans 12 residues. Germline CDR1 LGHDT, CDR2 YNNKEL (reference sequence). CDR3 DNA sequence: TGTGCCAGCAGCCAAATAGCGAACGAGCAGTTCTTC. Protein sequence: CASSQIANEQFF.

CDR3 sequence (DNA): TGTGCCAGCGTAGACACTAGCACGAACACCGGGGAGCTGTTTTTT. Amino acids: CASVDTSTNTGELFF. This chain links TRBV2 with TRBJ2-2; possibly TRBD2 for D (6 bases). Germline V lookup: CDR1 SNHLY, CDR2 FYNNEI. Trimming took 8 bases from V and 0 from J, leaving 13 bases between them. This CDR3 contains 15 residues. The full variable domain, with the rest looked up from reference TRBV2 and TRBJ2-2, is EPEVTQTPSHQVTQMGQEVILRCVPISNHLYFYWYRQILGQKVEFLVSFYNNEISEKSEIFDDQFSVERPDGSNFTLKIRSTKLEDSAMYFCASVDTSTNTGELFFGEGSRLTVL.

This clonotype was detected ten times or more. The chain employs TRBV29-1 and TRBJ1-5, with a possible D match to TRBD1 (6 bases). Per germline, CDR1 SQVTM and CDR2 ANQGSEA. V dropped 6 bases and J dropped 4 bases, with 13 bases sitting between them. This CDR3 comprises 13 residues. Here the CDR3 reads CSVKGGANQPQHF. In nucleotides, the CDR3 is TGCAGCGTAAAAGGGGGGGCGAATCAGCCCCAGCATTTT.

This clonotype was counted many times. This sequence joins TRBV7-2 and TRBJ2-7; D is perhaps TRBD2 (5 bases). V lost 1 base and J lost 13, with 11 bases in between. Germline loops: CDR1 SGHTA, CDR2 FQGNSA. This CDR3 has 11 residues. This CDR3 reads CASSLGRDHYF. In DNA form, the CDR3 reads TGTGCCAGCAGCTTAGGACGGGATCATTACTTC.

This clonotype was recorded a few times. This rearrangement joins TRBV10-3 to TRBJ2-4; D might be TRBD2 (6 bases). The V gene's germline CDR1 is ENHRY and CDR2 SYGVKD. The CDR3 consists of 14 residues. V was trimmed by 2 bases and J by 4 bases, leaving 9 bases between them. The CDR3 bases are TGTGCCATCAGTGAGACTCGGGGGAAAAACATTCAGTACTTC. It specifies CAISETRGKNIQYF.

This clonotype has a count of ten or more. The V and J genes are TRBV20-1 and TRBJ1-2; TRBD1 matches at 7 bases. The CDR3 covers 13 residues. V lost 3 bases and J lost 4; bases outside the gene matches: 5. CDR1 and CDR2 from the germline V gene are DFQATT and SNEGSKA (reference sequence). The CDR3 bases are TGCAGTGCTAGCAAGGGGGCAGGCTATGGCTACACCTTC. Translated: CSASKGAGYGYTF.

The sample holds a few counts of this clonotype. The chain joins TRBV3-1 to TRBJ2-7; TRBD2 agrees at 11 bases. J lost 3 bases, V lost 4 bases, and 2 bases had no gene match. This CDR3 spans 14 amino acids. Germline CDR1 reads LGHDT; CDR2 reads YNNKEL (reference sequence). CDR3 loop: CASSRSGGGYEQYF. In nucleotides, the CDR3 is TGTGCCAGCAGCCGTAGCGGGGGGGGCTACGAGCAGTACTTC.

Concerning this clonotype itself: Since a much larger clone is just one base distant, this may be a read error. CDR3 coding DNA: TGTGCCAGCAACCAAGATCGGAGCGGGTATGCCAATGAGCAGTTCTTC. Its protein is CASNQDRSGYANEQFF. The rearrangement uses TRBV3-1 and TRBJ2-5; tentative D call: TRBD2 (6 bases). The end of the DNA fits TRBJ2-1 better, so the J call may be wrong. The CDR3 extends over 16 amino acids. Germline V CDR1 and CDR2: LGHDT, YNNKEL (reference sequence).

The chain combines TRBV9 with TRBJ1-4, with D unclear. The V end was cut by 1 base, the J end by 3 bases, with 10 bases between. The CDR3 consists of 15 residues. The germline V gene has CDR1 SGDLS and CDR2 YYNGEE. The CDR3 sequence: CASSVSGFANEKLFF. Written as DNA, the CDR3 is TGTGCCAGCAGCGTAAGTGGGTTCGCTAATGAAAAACTGTTTTTT.

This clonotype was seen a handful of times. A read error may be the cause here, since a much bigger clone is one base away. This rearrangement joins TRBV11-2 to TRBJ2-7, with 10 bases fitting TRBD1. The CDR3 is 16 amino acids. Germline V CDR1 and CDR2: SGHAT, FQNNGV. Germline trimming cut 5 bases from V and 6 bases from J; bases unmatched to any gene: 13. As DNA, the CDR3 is TGTGCCAGCAGCACCTCCGGGACAGGGGCGGGCCGCGAGCAGTACTTC. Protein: CASSTSGTGAGREQYF.

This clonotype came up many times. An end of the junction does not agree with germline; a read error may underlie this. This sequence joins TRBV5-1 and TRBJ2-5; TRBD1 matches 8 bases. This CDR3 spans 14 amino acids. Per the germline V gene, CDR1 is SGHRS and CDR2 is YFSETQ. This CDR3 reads CASSLQGVGETQYF. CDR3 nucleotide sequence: TGTGCCAGCAGTTTACAGGGGGTGGGAGAGACCCAGTACTTC.

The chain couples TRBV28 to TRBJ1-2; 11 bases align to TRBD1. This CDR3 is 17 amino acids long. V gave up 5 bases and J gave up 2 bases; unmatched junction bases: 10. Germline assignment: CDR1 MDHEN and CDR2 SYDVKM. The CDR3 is CASSPGTGGLGNYGYTF. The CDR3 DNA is TGTGCCAGCAGTCCCGGGACAGGGGGACTTGGGAACTATGGCTACACCTTC.

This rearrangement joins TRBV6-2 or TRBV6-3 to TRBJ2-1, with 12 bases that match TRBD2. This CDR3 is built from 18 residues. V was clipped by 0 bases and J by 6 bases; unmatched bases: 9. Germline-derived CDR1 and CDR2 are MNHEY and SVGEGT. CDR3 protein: CASSYSTPLAGGLNEQFF. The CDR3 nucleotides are TGTGCCAGCAGTTACTCCACCCCACTAGCGGGAGGCCTCAATGAGCAGTTCTTC.

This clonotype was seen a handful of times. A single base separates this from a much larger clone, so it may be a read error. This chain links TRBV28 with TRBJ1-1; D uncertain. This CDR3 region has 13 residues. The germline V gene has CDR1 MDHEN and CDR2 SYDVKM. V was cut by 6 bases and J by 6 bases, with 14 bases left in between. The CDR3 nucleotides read TGTGCCAGCAGACAACGGGGAGTCCCTGAAGCTTTCTTT. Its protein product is CASRQRGVPEAFF.

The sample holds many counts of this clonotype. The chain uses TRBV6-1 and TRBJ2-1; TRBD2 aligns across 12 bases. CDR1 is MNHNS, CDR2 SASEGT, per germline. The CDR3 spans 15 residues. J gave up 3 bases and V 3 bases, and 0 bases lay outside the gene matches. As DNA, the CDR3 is TGTGCCAGCAGTGAGGGACTAGCGGGCTACAATGAGCAGTTCTTC. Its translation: CASSEGLAGYNEQFF.

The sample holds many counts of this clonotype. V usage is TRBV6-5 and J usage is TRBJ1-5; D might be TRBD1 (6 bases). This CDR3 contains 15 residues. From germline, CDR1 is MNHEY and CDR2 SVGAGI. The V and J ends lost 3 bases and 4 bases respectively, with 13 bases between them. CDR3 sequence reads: CASSYSGQGNQPQHF. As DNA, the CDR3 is TGTGCCAGCAGTTATTCGGGTCAGGGGAATCAGCCCCAGCATTTT.